This TCR beta chain was identified in a study of shared clonotypes between healthy human individuals. Turning to the study itself: Contributing individuals were a couple of females and a few males aged 18 to 49.

Adults of Caucasian background living in Nashville, Tennessee made up all donors. This table comes from immunoSEQ multiplex PCR, and its TCRdb copy is limited to in-frame clones, with some not included. This sample has more than 2 million clones, with 85% to 95% found just once. The CDR3 extends over 13 amino acids. Trimming left V 6 bases short and J 4 bases short, with 13 bases between. Germline CDR1 is KGHSH and CDR2 is LQKENI. V gene TRBV18 combines with J gene TRBJ2-7; the D gene could be TRBD1 or TRBD2 (5 bases each). Sequenced input: naive CD4+ T cells sorted from blood. Subset in this sample: CD45RA+ positively selected. The origin of this receptor is a man in his late teens or twenties in good health. The CDR3 DNA reads TGTGCCAGCTCCCGGGGCAGCGCATACGAGCAGTACTTC. The encoded protein is CASSRGSAYEQYF.